This TCR beta chain is from a study of graft-versus-host responses after intestinal transplantation. Looking at the study overall: Every recipient had anti-thymocyte globulin induction and 2 to 4 years of tacrolimus plus steroids.

As concerns this clone: The antigen is undetermined.

V lost 6 bases, J lost 6 bases, and 17 bases lay in between. Germline CDR1 MNHEY, CDR2 SVGAGI. The length of the CDR3 is 14 residues. Only in-frame clones appear in the TCRdb table, and some are missing; sequencing was by immunoSEQ multiplex PCR. The sample gives around 90,000 clones, about nine tenths of which show up once; about 0.062% is in the top ten. The chain carries TRBV6-5 and TRBJ1-1; D is possibly TRBD1 (6 bases). Sequencing used unstimulated CD8+ T cells sorted from spleen or lymph node cells, obtained before transplant. The clonotype was recovered from a human donor who was the organ donor for an intestinal transplant. The CDR3, as DNA: TGTGCCAGCAGCCCTGGACAGTACCTGCCTGAAGCTTTCTTT. Amino acid sequence: CASSPGQYLPEAFF.